Listed below are T cell receptor beta chains from one sample, sequenced in a study of blood T cell repertoires in COVID-19. TCRdb keeps only in-frame clones here, not all; method: immunoSEQ multiplex PCR. Among roughly 250,000 clones listed, around 83% were seen once. The specimen was peripheral blood. These receptors originate from a man aged 35 to 55 with active or convalescent COVID-19. The CDR3 runs from the conserved cysteine through the conserved F or W. Fields, in order: clone size, D gene, V gene, J gene, CDR3 DNA, CDR3 protein. The D gene is left open where the match is weak. Size is stated for part of the rows, as once, few or many counts, or as a class when the clone is expanded.

>.|TRBD1|TRBV5-1|TRBJ1-6
TGCGCCAGCAGCTTGGATCACCCCGGGACAGGGTCTTCACCCCTCCACTTT
CASSLDHPGTGSSPLHF
>.|.|TRBV5-4|TRBJ1-3
TGTGCCAGCAGCTTGGGAGCAGGGGCTGGAAACACCATATATTTT
CASSLGAGAGNTIYF
>.|TRBD1|TRBV9|TRBJ2-1
TGTGCCAGCAGCGTAGTAGGACAGGAGCCTTATAATGAGCAGTTCTTC
CASSVVGQEPYNEQFF
>.|TRBD2|TRBV7-2|TRBJ2-5
TGTGCCAGCAGTAGCGGGGATGCGTCAGAGACCCAGTACTTC
CASSSGDASETQYF
>.|.|TRBV15|TRBJ2-4
TGTGCCACCAGCAGAGATAAAACCGGGGCCAAAAACATTCAGTACTTC
CATSRDKTGAKNIQYF
>.|.|TRBV19|TRBJ2-2
TGTGCCAGTAGTATTGAATTACAGGTTAACACCGGGGAGCTGTTTTTT
CASSIELQVNTGELFF
>few|TRBD1|TRBV11-2|TRBJ1-2
TGTGCCAGCAGCTTGGGACAGGGCTATGGCTACACCTTC
CASSLGQGYGYTF
>.|.|TRBV7-2|TRBJ1-2
TGTGCCAGCAGCTTAGAGTGGGCAGGGGCATATGGCTACACCTTC
CASSLEWAGAYGYTF
>once|.|TRBV7-2|TRBJ1-1
TGTGCCAGCAGGGCCCGGGTGGGTGAAGCTTTCTTT
CASRARVGEAFF
>.|TRBD2|TRBV7-6|TRBJ2-5
TGTGCCAGCAGCTTAGGAGGCGCTAGCGGAGAAGAGACCCAGTACTTC
CASSLGGASGEETQYF
>once|TRBD2|TRBV6-6|TRBJ2-1
TGTGCCAGCAGTCCCCTCCCTAGCGCGGGGGGGGACAATGAGCAGTTCTTC
CASSPLPSAGGDNEQFF
>.|TRBD2|TRBV11-2|TRBJ2-3
TGTGCCAGCAGCACCGGACTAGCGGGAGGGACCACAGATACGCAGTATTTT
CASSTGLAGGTTDTQYF
>.|.|TRBV4-3|TRBJ1-2
TGCGCCAGCAGCCAAGATACCAGCGGGGGCTACACCTTC
CASSQDTSGGYTF
>.|.|TRBV6-2/TRBV6-3|TRBJ2-2
TGTGCCAGCAGTCCGACCCGAGAGGGCACCGGGGAGCTGTTTTTT
CASSPTREGTGELFF
>.|TRBD1|TRBV2|TRBJ1-4
TGTGCCAGCAGGGGACAGTCCGGTGAAAAACTGTTTTTT
CASRGQSGEKLFF
>.|TRBD1|TRBV10-3|TRBJ2-7
TGTGCCATCAGTGCCGTGGGACAGGCCTCCTACGAGCAGTACTTC
CAISAVGQASYEQYF
>many|.|TRBV6-5|TRBJ2-7
TGTGCCAGCAGTTACTCGATACAGGGACACGAGCAGTACTTC
CASSYSIQGHEQYF
>once|.|TRBV7-9|TRBJ1-1
TGTGCCAGCACCCTACAGGGCGGCACTGAAGCTTTCTTT
CASTLQGGTEAFF
>.|TRBD1|TRBV10-1|TRBJ1-2
TGCGCCAGCCCATCGCTTCACCGGACAGGGGCCTATGGCTACACCTTC
CASPSLHRTGAYGYTF
>.|TRBD1|TRBV20-1|TRBJ1-1
TGCAGTGCTAGTCCTTCCGGGACAGGTAATACGAACACTGAAGCTTTCTTT
CSASPSGTGNTNTEAFF
>.|.|TRBV6-1|TRBJ1-2
TGTGCCAGCAGTGAAACGGGTGGATACACCTTC
CASSETGGYTF
>once|.|TRBV3-1/TRBV3-2|TRBJ2-1
TGTGCCAGCAGCCAAGCGGTAGCGGTTACGAATGAGCAGTTCTTC
CASSQAVAVTNEQFF
>few|TRBD2|TRBV10-1|TRBJ2-2
TGCGCCAGCGGTCTAGCGGGATCCGGGGAGCTGTTTTTT
CASGLAGSGELFF
>.|TRBD1|TRBV11-2|TRBJ2-2
TGTGCCAGCAGCATCCGGGACAGGGGGACCGGGGAGCTGTTTTTT
CASSIRDRGTGELFF
>.|.|TRBV6-5|TRBJ2-7
TGTGCCAGCAGTTACGACCGGAGACACGAGCAGTACTTC
CASSYDRRHEQYF
>few|.|TRBV5-1|TRBJ2-5
TGCGCCAGCAGCTTGGCTGGCCTAGGGGCCCAAGAGACCCAGTACTTC
CASSLAGLGAQETQYF
>.|TRBD1|TRBV27|TRBJ2-7
TGTGCCAGCAGTCCGTCCAGGGGGCTGTTATACGAGCAGTACTTC
CASSPSRGLLYEQYF